This is a list of T cell receptor beta chains from one sample in a study of T-cell reconstitution after alpha-beta-depleted transplantation in children. In TCRdb, the PCR reads were re-called with MiXCR into one record per CDR3 protein. The sample consists of more than 200,000 distinct CDR3 sequences, roughly a sixth of them appearing once. The specimen was PBMCs, mostly from graft donor cells, collected 360 days after TCRalphabeta/CD19-depleted stem cell transplant. The receptor source for this set is a male patient aged 2-15 years who had a stem cell transplant for acute lymphoblastic leukemia, so the T cells may come from the graft donor. CDR3s include the opening cysteine and the closing phenylalanine or tryptophan. D genes are given only for firm matches. Clone sizes are given selectively: once, few, many, or a class where the clone is expanded.

>TRBJ2-2|TRBV2|TRBD2|-
TGTGCCAGCAGTGCCCTAGCGGGGGGGCTGACCACCGGGGAGCTGTTTTTT
CASSALAGGLTTGELFF
>TRBJ2-7|TRBV18|TRBD1|few
TGTGCCAGCTCACCGTTGAGTGGGACAGGGGGTCGCGAGCAGTACTTC
CASSPLSGTGGREQYF
>TRBJ2-2|TRBV4-3|-|few
TGCGCCAGCAGCCAAGATCAAATCGGGACCGGGGAGCTGTTTTTT
CASSQDQIGTGELFF
>TRBJ1-5|TRBV6-1|-|-
TGTGCCAGCAGATTGACAAACGCGGGAAGCAATCAGCCCCAGCATTTT
CASRLTNAGSNQPQHF
>TRBJ2-4|TRBV6-2/TRBV6-3|-|few
TGTGCCAGCAGCTCGCAGGGGGGCAAAAACATTCAGTACTTC
CASSSQGGKNIQYF
>TRBJ2-3|TRBV7-9|-|few
TGTGCCAGCAGCTTACAACTAGGTGGAGATACGCAGTATTTT
CASSLQLGGDTQYF
>TRBJ2-1|TRBV12-3/TRBV12-4|TRBD2|-
TGTGCCAGCAGTCGCCCAAGGGGGCGGGGGGGATCCTACAATGAGCAGTTCTTC
CASSRPRGRGGSYNEQFF
>TRBJ2-7|TRBV28|-|-
TGTGCCAGCCGACTCAGGGATTCCTACGAGCAGTACTTC
CASRLRDSYEQYF
>TRBJ2-3|TRBV20-1|TRBD2|-
TGCAGTGCGGGAGGACTAGCAAACCCAGATACGCAGTATTTT
CSAGGLANPDTQYF
>TRBJ2-3|TRBV13|-|-
TGTGCCAGCAGCCTCTTCGCGGGCGATACGCAGTATTTT
CASSLFAGDTQYF
>TRBJ2-3|TRBV20-1|-|-
TGCAGCGGCGTTGGCACAGATACGCAGTATTTT
CSGVGTDTQYF